This TCR beta chain was captured in a study of blood T cells in healthy people across ages. Study-wide results and limits: When set beside aged donors, long-lived donors presented more naive CD4+ cells and higher diversity. With naive T cell percentage, TCR beta diversity showed a strong correlation.

As concerns this clonotype: Antigen unknown.

The authors ran a second PCR of roughly 6 to 11 cycles using a sample-barcoded 5' primer and a J-beta primer mix. TCRdb reprocessed the 5' RACE reads via MiXCR and lists one record per CDR3 protein. Of roughly 2 million distinct CDR3 sequences detected, roughly 50% appear once; the ten largest clones hold roughly 2%. The receptor was derived from a middle-aged woman in good health. Sequences were obtained from blood.

The DNA for the CDR3 is TGTGCCAGCGCCGGAGAGAACCAAGAGACCCAGTACTTC. This codes for CASAGENQETQYF. V gene TRBV6-5 combines with J gene TRBJ2-5; no definite D call. The CDR3 runs 13 residues. CDR1 is MNHEY and CDR2 is SVGAGI in the germline V gene. The V end was cut by 8 bases, the J end by 0 bases, with 10 bases between.